Listed below are T cell receptor beta chains from one sample, sequenced in a study of blood T cell repertoires in COVID-19. Assay: immunoSEQ multiplex PCR; the TCRdb copy retains only in-frame clones and omits some. The top ten clones hold around 25% of a sample with 75,000 to 95,000 clones, about 79% of them seen once. The specimen sequenced was peripheral blood. Source of these receptors: a man in his sixties with acute or convalescent COVID-19. Both conserved end residues are part of each CDR3. Fields, in order: D gene, CDR3 length, clone size, J gene, V gene, CDR3 DNA, CDR3 protein. The D gene is left open where the match is weak. Size tells how often a clone was seen (once, few, many) or the class of an expanded clone, and some rows leave it out.

d_gene: TRBD1
len: 17
abundance: -
j_gene: TRBJ1-6
v_gene: TRBV6-2/TRBV6-3
CDR3nt: TGTGCCAGCAGACCTCTTTCCGGACAGGGGGTTCGCTCACCCCTCCACTTT
CDR3aa: CASRPLSGQGVRSPLHF

d_gene: TRBD1
len: 14
abundance: -
j_gene: TRBJ1-1
v_gene: TRBV5-4
CDR3nt: TGTGCCAGCAGCAGTGGACAGGGGGCGACTGAAGCTTTCTTT
CDR3aa: CASSSGQGATEAFF

d_gene: -
len: 13
abundance: -
j_gene: TRBJ1-5
v_gene: TRBV19
CDR3nt: TGTGCCAGTAGCGTCTTCAGCAATCAGCCCCAGCATTTT
CDR3aa: CASSVFSNQPQHF

d_gene: -
len: 13
abundance: -
j_gene: TRBJ2-2
v_gene: TRBV29-1
CDR3nt: TGCAGCGCGAACAGGGTCTCGGCCGGGGAGCTGTTTTTT
CDR3aa: CSANRVSAGELFF

d_gene: TRBD1
len: 14
abundance: -
j_gene: TRBJ2-7
v_gene: TRBV29-1
CDR3nt: TGCAGCGTTGCACCGGGGACAGGGGCCTACGAGCAGTACTTC
CDR3aa: CSVAPGTGAYEQYF

d_gene: -
len: 17
abundance: -
j_gene: TRBJ2-4
v_gene: TRBV7-7
CDR3nt: TGTGCTAGCAGCTCCGTTACGGGGGAGATAGCCAAAAACATTCAGTACTTC
CDR3aa: CASSSVTGEIAKNIQYF

d_gene: -
len: 16
abundance: once
j_gene: TRBJ1-2
v_gene: TRBV5-5
CDR3nt: TGTGCCAGCAGCTTGGAGGCATCTCTAGTCGTCGGGGGCTACACCTTC
CDR3aa: CASSLEASLVVGGYTF

d_gene: TRBD1
len: 14
abundance: -
j_gene: TRBJ1-2
v_gene: TRBV5-1
CDR3nt: TGCGCCAGCAGCTCGGACAGGCCTGCGCATGGCTACACCTTC
CDR3aa: CASSSDRPAHGYTF

d_gene: -
len: 14
abundance: -
j_gene: TRBJ1-5
v_gene: TRBV2
CDR3nt: TGTGCCAGCAGCGAAGGGATGAGGTGGCAGCCCCAGCATTTT
CDR3aa: CASSEGMRWQPQHF

d_gene: -
len: 13
abundance: -
j_gene: TRBJ1-4
v_gene: TRBV3-1/TRBV3-2
CDR3nt: TGTGCCAGCAGCCTGAGGGGAGGAGAAAAACTGTTTTTT
CDR3aa: CASSLRGGEKLFF

d_gene: TRBD1
len: 15
abundance: -
j_gene: TRBJ1-2
v_gene: TRBV5-4
CDR3nt: TGTGCCAGCAGCGCCTGGGGACAGTACGGACTTGGCTACACCTTC
CDR3aa: CASSAWGQYGLGYTF

d_gene: TRBD2
len: 18
abundance: once
j_gene: TRBJ2-2
v_gene: TRBV2
CDR3nt: TGTGCCAGCAGTCCTCGGGGCGGGGGGCCCGCGAACACCGGGGAGCTGTTTTTT
CDR3aa: CASSPRGGGPANTGELFF

d_gene: -
len: 14
abundance: -
j_gene: TRBJ1-1
v_gene: TRBV6-5
CDR3nt: TGTGCCAGCAGTTATTTCGGACGGGGCACTGAAGCTTTCTTT
CDR3aa: CASSYFGRGTEAFF

d_gene: -
len: 14
abundance: -
j_gene: TRBJ1-2
v_gene: TRBV19
CDR3nt: TGTGCCAGTAGTATGATCGGAGGGAACTATGGCTACACCTTC
CDR3aa: CASSMIGGNYGYTF

d_gene: -
len: 15
abundance: -
j_gene: TRBJ2-7
v_gene: TRBV13
CDR3nt: TGTGCCAGCAGCTTTGAAGGGGGGGCCGGCTACGAGCAGTACTTC
CDR3aa: CASSFEGGAGYEQYF

d_gene: TRBD1
len: 15
abundance: -
j_gene: TRBJ2-1
v_gene: TRBV5-4
CDR3nt: TGTGCCAGCAGGACCGGGACAGACTCCTACAATGAGCAGTTCTTC
CDR3aa: CASRTGTDSYNEQFF

d_gene: -
len: 15
abundance: -
j_gene: TRBJ2-4
v_gene: TRBV5-4
CDR3nt: TGTGCCAGCAGCGCCACTGAGGCCGCCAAAAACATTCAGTACTTC
CDR3aa: CASSATEAAKNIQYF

d_gene: TRBD1
len: 15
abundance: -
j_gene: TRBJ1-1
v_gene: TRBV30
CDR3nt: TGTGCCTGGAGTGTCTGGGACAGGCTGAACACTGAAGCTTTCTTT
CDR3aa: CAWSVWDRLNTEAFF

d_gene: TRBD2
len: 16
abundance: -
j_gene: TRBJ2-1
v_gene: TRBV7-8
CDR3nt: TGTGCCAGCAGCCCAATGGGGGGGAGCTCCTACAATGAGCAGTTCTTC
CDR3aa: CASSPMGGSSYNEQFF

d_gene: -
len: 15
abundance: few
j_gene: TRBJ1-4
v_gene: TRBV7-2
CDR3nt: TGTGCCAGCAGCTACCGGTTAGACTCTAATGAAAAACTGTTTTTT
CDR3aa: CASSYRLDSNEKLFF

d_gene: TRBD1
len: 15
abundance: once
j_gene: TRBJ2-2
v_gene: TRBV28
CDR3nt: TGTGCCAGCAGCCCGCATGGACAGGGGGACGGGGAGCTGTTTTTT
CDR3aa: CASSPHGQGDGELFF

d_gene: TRBD2
len: 19
abundance: -
j_gene: TRBJ2-7
v_gene: TRBV11-3
CDR3nt: TGTGCCAGCAGCTTAGGACGTAGGAGGCTAGCGGCCAGCTCCTACGAGCAGTACTTC
CDR3aa: CASSLGRRRLAASSYEQYF

d_gene: -
len: 15
abundance: -
j_gene: TRBJ2-7
v_gene: TRBV3-1/TRBV3-2
CDR3nt: TGTGCCAGCAGCCTTGGAGGGATGGGGGCCTACGAGCAGTACTTC
CDR3aa: CASSLGGMGAYEQYF

d_gene: TRBD1
len: 14
abundance: -
j_gene: TRBJ1-2
v_gene: TRBV5-1
CDR3nt: TGCGCCAGCAGCCCACTAACAGGGGCTTATGGCTACACCTTC
CDR3aa: CASSPLTGAYGYTF

d_gene: TRBD1
len: 13
abundance: -
j_gene: TRBJ1-5
v_gene: TRBV2
CDR3nt: TGTGCCAGCGGGGACAGGGATACTCAGCCCCAGCATTTT
CDR3aa: CASGDRDTQPQHF

d_gene: TRBD1
len: 13
abundance: -
j_gene: TRBJ1-2
v_gene: TRBV6-4
CDR3nt: TGTGCCAGCAGTAGATCAGGGGGCTATGGCTACACCTTC
CDR3aa: CASSRSGGYGYTF

d_gene: -
len: 15
abundance: -
j_gene: TRBJ1-4
v_gene: TRBV3-1/TRBV3-2
CDR3nt: TGTGCCAGCAGCCAACTGAGGGGGACAAACGAAAAACTGTTTTTT
CDR3aa: CASSQLRGTNEKLFF

d_gene: -
len: 12
abundance: -
j_gene: TRBJ2-5
v_gene: TRBV29-1
CDR3nt: TGCAGCGTTGTGACTAGTCAAGAGACCCAGTACTTC
CDR3aa: CSVVTSQETQYF

d_gene: -
len: 13
abundance: -
j_gene: TRBJ1-5
v_gene: TRBV30
CDR3nt: TGTGCCTGGAGTGCGGGGAGGGGTCAGCCCCAGCATTTT
CDR3aa: CAWSAGRGQPQHF

d_gene: -
len: 14
abundance: -
j_gene: TRBJ1-2
v_gene: TRBV27
CDR3nt: TGTGCCAGCAGTTTATCGTGGCAGTTGGGCGGCTACACCTTC
CDR3aa: CASSLSWQLGGYTF

d_gene: TRBD1
len: 20
abundance: once
j_gene: TRBJ1-2
v_gene: TRBV3-1/TRBV3-2
CDR3nt: TGTGCCAGCAGCCATTGGGTCGTCAGGGCAGGGGGTTCTTTTAACTATGGCTACACCTTC
CDR3aa: CASSHWVVRAGGSFNYGYTF

d_gene: -
len: 16
abundance: -
j_gene: TRBJ2-1
v_gene: TRBV27
CDR3nt: TGTGCCAGCAGCAAACCTCGTAGGGGCATATCCGGCGAGCAGTTCTTC
CDR3aa: CASSKPRRGISGEQFF

d_gene: -
len: 14
abundance: -
j_gene: TRBJ2-7
v_gene: TRBV5-1
CDR3nt: TGCGCCAGCAGTCGGACAAGGGACACCTACGAGCAGTACTTC
CDR3aa: CASSRTRDTYEQYF

d_gene: -
len: 14
abundance: -
j_gene: TRBJ2-2
v_gene: TRBV2
CDR3nt: TGTGCCAGCATTGGGGCGCGGAACACCGGGGAGCTGTTTTTT
CDR3aa: CASIGARNTGELFF

d_gene: TRBD1
len: 13
abundance: -
j_gene: TRBJ2-7
v_gene: TRBV4-3
CDR3nt: TGCGCCAGCAGCCAACAGACAGGGGACGAGCAGTACTTC
CDR3aa: CASSQQTGDEQYF

d_gene: -
len: 13
abundance: few
j_gene: TRBJ1-2
v_gene: TRBV5-5
CDR3nt: TGTGCCAGCAGCTTGTTTCAGGGAACTGGCTACACCTTC
CDR3aa: CASSLFQGTGYTF

d_gene: TRBD2
len: 18
abundance: -
j_gene: TRBJ2-3
v_gene: TRBV7-2
CDR3nt: TGTGCCAGCAGCTTAGGTTTAGCGGGGGGCCCTAGCACAGATACGCAGTATTTT
CDR3aa: CASSLGLAGGPSTDTQYF

d_gene: -
len: 15
abundance: -
j_gene: TRBJ2-1
v_gene: TRBV10-3
CDR3nt: TGTGCCATCAGTGCTCAGGGGGGTAATTACAATGAGCAGTTCTTC
CDR3aa: CAISAQGGNYNEQFF

d_gene: -
len: 16
abundance: few
j_gene: TRBJ1-5
v_gene: TRBV28
CDR3nt: TGTGCCAGCTTAGGTCGAGGCAGGGATAGCAATCAGCCCCAGCATTTT
CDR3aa: CASLGRGRDSNQPQHF

d_gene: TRBD1
len: 17
abundance: -
j_gene: TRBJ2-1
v_gene: TRBV5-8
CDR3nt: TGTGCCAGCAGCTCGGACAGGGTAGGGTTCTCCTACAATGAGCAGTTCTTC
CDR3aa: CASSSDRVGFSYNEQFF

d_gene: -
len: 14
abundance: -
j_gene: TRBJ1-5
v_gene: TRBV7-9
CDR3nt: TGTGCCAGCAGCGCGGAACAGGGCAATCAGCCCCAGCATTTT
CDR3aa: CASSAEQGNQPQHF

d_gene: -
len: 15
abundance: -
j_gene: TRBJ1-2
v_gene: TRBV6-5
CDR3nt: TGTGCCAGCACCCCACTTGAGGGCAGGGGCTATGGCTACACCTTC
CDR3aa: CASTPLEGRGYGYTF

d_gene: -
len: 14
abundance: once
j_gene: TRBJ2-2
v_gene: TRBV27
CDR3nt: TGTGCCAGCCGGAGGAACAGGGACACCGGGGAGCTGTTTTTT
CDR3aa: CASRRNRDTGELFF

d_gene: TRBD1
len: 14
abundance: -
j_gene: TRBJ1-2
v_gene: TRBV3-1/TRBV3-2
CDR3nt: TGTGCCAGCAGCCAATCACAGGGGGCGGTTGGCTACACCTTC
CDR3aa: CASSQSQGAVGYTF

d_gene: TRBD1
len: 15
abundance: -
j_gene: TRBJ2-3
v_gene: TRBV19
CDR3nt: TGTGCCAGTAGGTCCCGGGACAGGGTTACAGATACGCAGTATTTT
CDR3aa: CASRSRDRVTDTQYF

d_gene: TRBD1
len: 19
abundance: -
j_gene: TRBJ1-5
v_gene: TRBV6-6
CDR3nt: TGTGCCAGCAGTCACCTACACCCCGACAGGGGCATTATCAATCAGCCCCAGCATTTT
CDR3aa: CASSHLHPDRGIINQPQHF

d_gene: -
len: 14
abundance: -
j_gene: TRBJ2-3
v_gene: TRBV11-1
CDR3nt: TGTGCCAGCAGCTTAGGGGCGGGATCAGATACGCAGTATTTT
CDR3aa: CASSLGAGSDTQYF

d_gene: TRBD1
len: 15
abundance: -
j_gene: TRBJ2-5
v_gene: TRBV27
CDR3nt: TGTGCCAGCACCCGGCTAGGACAGGGACAAGAGACCCAGTACTTC
CDR3aa: CASTRLGQGQETQYF

d_gene: -
len: 16
abundance: -
j_gene: TRBJ1-4
v_gene: TRBV6-5
CDR3nt: TGTGCCAGCAGTTACTCGTATGACACTTTAAATGAAAAACTGTTTTTT
CDR3aa: CASSYSYDTLNEKLFF

d_gene: TRBD1
len: 17
abundance: -
j_gene: TRBJ1-5
v_gene: TRBV28
CDR3nt: TGTGCCAGCAGTCACGACAGGGGGCGAACATCCAATCAGCCCCAGCATTTT
CDR3aa: CASSHDRGRTSNQPQHF

d_gene: TRBD1
len: 15
abundance: few
j_gene: TRBJ1-4
v_gene: TRBV7-9
CDR3nt: TGTGCCAGCAGCCTAGGGGACAGGGAAGACGAAAAACTGTTTTTT
CDR3aa: CASSLGDREDEKLFF

d_gene: -
len: 16
abundance: -
j_gene: TRBJ1-3
v_gene: TRBV3-1/TRBV3-2
CDR3nt: TGTGCCAGCGGAAACAGGCCAAGATTAGGTGGAAACACCATATATTTT
CDR3aa: CASGNRPRLGGNTIYF

d_gene: TRBD1
len: 15
abundance: -
j_gene: TRBJ1-1
v_gene: TRBV18
CDR3nt: TGTGCCAGCTCGCCGGGACAGGGGATGAACACTGAAGCTTTCTTT
CDR3aa: CASSPGQGMNTEAFF

d_gene: -
len: 15
abundance: -
j_gene: TRBJ1-5
v_gene: TRBV6-2/TRBV6-3
CDR3nt: TGTGCCAGCAGTTACGAGGGACTGACCAATCAGCCCCAGCATTTT
CDR3aa: CASSYEGLTNQPQHF

d_gene: TRBD2
len: 14
abundance: -
j_gene: TRBJ2-3
v_gene: TRBV29-1
CDR3nt: TGCAGCGTCGGACTAGCGGCGGGCACAGATACGCAGTATTTT
CDR3aa: CSVGLAAGTDTQYF